This T cell receptor beta chain appears in the sequencing data of a study of T cell responses to AZD1222 COVID-19 vaccine. TCRdb's table, derived via immunoSEQ multiplex PCR, lists solely in-frame clones and lacks some. The sample gives 110,000 or so clones, 70% to 90% of which show up once; approximately 6.5% is in the top ten. Trimming took off 2 bases at V and 2 bases at J, with 10 bases between the two ends. The CDR3 runs to 15 residues. CDR1 is MNHNS and CDR2 is SASEGT in the germline V gene. This specimen consisted of peripheral blood, obtained 28 days after the second AZD1222 dose. The chain recombines TRBV6-1 with TRBJ1-3, with a weak D call TRBD1 (5 bases). This sequence was found in an adult who received the AZD1222 COVID-19 vaccine. The DNA of the CDR3 is TGTGCCAGCAGTGAACAGGGAGCGCCTGGAAACACCATATATTTT. Encoded protein: CASSEQGAPGNTIYF.